This TCR beta chain was sequenced during a study of T cell changes during pregnancy in multiple sclerosis. Assay: immunoSEQ multiplex PCR; the TCRdb copy retains only in-frame clones and omits some. The table shows about 61,000 clones, with about 93% occurring only once. The CDR3 totals 16 residues. Germline values: CDR1 SGHDT, CDR2 YYEEEE. Trimming took off 5 bases at V and 7 bases at J, with 22 bases between the two ends. The chain links TRBV5-6 to TRBJ2-1; D is perhaps TRBD1 (5 bases). The source material was CD8+ T cells from peripheral blood mononuclear cells, sampled in the third trimester of pregnancy. This receptor was obtained from a female donor with multiple sclerosis, enrolled in a pregnancy study. The CDR3 region has the DNA TGTGCCAGCAGTTCACCAGTGGGCAGGGATGAAAATGAGCAGTTCTTC. Translating gives CASSSPVGRDENEQFF.